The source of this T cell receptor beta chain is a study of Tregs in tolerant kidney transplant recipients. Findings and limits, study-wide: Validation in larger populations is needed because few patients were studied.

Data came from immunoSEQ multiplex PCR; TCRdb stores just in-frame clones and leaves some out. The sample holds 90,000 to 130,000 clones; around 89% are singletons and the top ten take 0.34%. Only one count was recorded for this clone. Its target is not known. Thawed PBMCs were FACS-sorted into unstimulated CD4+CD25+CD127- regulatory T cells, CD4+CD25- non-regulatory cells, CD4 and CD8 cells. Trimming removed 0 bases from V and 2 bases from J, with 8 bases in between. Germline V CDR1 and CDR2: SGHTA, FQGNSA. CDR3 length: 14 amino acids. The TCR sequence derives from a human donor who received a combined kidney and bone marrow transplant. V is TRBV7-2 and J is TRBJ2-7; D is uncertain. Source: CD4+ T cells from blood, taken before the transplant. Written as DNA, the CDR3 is TGTGCCAGCAGCTTAGCTCCCACAACCTACGAGCAGTACTTC. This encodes CASSLAPTTYEQYF.